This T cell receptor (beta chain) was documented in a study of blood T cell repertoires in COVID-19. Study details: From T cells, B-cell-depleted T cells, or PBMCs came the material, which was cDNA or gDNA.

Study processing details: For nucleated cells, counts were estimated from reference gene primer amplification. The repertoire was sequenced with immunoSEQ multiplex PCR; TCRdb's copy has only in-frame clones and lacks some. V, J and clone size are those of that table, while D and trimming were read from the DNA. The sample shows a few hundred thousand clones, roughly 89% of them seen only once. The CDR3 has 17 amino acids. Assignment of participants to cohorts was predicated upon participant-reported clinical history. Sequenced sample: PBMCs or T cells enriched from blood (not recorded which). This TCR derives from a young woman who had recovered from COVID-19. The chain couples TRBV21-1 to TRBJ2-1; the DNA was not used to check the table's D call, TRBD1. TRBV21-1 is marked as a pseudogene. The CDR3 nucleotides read TGTGCCAGCAGCAACTCTCCCGGGACAGCGTCAAACAATGAGCAGTTCTTC. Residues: CASSNSPGTASNNEQFF.